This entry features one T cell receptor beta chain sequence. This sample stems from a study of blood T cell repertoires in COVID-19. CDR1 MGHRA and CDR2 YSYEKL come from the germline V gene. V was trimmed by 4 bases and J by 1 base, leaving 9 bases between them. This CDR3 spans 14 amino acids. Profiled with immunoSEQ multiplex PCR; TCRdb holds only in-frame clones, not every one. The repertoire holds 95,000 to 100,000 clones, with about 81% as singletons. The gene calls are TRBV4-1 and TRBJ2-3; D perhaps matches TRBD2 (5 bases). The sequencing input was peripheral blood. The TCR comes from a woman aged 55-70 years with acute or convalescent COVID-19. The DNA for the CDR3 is TGCGCCAGCAGCCCCTCTAGCCGCACAGATACGCAGTATTTT. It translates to CASSPSSRTDTQYF.